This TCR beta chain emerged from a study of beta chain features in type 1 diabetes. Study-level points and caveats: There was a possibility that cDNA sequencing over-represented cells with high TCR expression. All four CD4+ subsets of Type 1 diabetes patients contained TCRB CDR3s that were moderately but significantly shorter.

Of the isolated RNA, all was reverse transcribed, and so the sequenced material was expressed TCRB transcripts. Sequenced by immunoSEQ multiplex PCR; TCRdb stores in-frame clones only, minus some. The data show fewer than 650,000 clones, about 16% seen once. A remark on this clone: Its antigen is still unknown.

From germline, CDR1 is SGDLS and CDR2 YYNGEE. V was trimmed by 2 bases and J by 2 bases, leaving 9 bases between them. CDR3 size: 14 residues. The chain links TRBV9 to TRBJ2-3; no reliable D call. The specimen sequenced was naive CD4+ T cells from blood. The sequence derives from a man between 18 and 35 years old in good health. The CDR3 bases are TGTGCCAGCAGCGTGCAACTCGTCACAGATACGCAGTATTTT. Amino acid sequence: CASSVQLVTDTQYF.